This T cell receptor beta chain was recovered during a study of T cells in localized non-small cell lung cancer. In the case of this clone: Antigen specificity is unknown.

Whole-study results and caveats: Adjacent lung was found to contain a median approximately 50 of the top 100 tumor clones.

CDR1 is LGHNA, CDR2 YNFKEQ, per germline. Deletions cut 3 bases from V and 8 bases from J, with 12 bases between. The CDR3 is made up of 13 amino acids. Using immunoSEQ multiplex PCR, the repertoire was profiled, and TCRdb retains in-frame clones only, with some absent. The table has tens of thousands of clones, nearly 80% seen once. This clonotype was sampled from a male donor aged 60 or over with stage II squamous cell lung carcinoma. J is TRBJ2-3 and V is TRBV4-2; D remains unclear. The starting material was peripheral blood, obtained before any cancer treatment. CDR3 in DNA: TGTGCCAGCAGCCAGGGCCTTGTTGGTACGCAGTATTTT. Translating gives CASSQGLVGTQYF.